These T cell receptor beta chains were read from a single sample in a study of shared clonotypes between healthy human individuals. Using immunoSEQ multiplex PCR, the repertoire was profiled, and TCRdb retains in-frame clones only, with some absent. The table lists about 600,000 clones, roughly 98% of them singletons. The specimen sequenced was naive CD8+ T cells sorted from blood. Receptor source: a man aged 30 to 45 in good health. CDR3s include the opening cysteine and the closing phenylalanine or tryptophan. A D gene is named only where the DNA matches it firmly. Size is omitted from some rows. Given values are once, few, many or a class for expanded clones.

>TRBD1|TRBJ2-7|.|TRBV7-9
CASSQGESYEQYF
TGTGCCAGCAGCCAGGGGGAGAGCTACGAGCAGTACTTC
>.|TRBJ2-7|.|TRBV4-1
CASSPFLTPGYEQYF
TGCGCCAGCAGCCCATTCTTGACACCGGGCTACGAGCAGTACTTC
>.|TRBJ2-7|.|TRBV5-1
CASSPGIGLSYEQYF
TGCGCCAGCAGCCCGGGGATAGGCCTCTCCTACGAGCAGTACTTC
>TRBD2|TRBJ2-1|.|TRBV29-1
CSVDGLAGVNEQFF
TGCAGCGTTGATGGGCTAGCGGGTGTCAATGAGCAGTTCTTC
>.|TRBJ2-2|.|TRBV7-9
CASRGSLSDTGELFF
TGTGCCAGCAGGGGGTCTTTATCCGACACCGGGGAGCTGTTTTTT
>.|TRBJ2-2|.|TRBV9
CASSPGTGGRTGELFF
TGTGCCAGCAGCCCCGGTACCGGGGGGCGAACCGGGGAGCTGTTTTTT
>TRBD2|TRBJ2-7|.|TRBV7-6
CASSSDLGGNSYEQYF
TGTGCCAGCAGCTCCGACCTGGGGGGGAATAGCTACGAGCAGTACTTC
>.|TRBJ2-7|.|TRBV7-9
CASSLRSTYEQYF
TGTGCCAGCAGCTTGAGGAGTACATACGAGCAGTACTTC
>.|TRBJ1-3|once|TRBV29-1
CSVRVQGNTIYF
TGCAGCGTTCGGGTCCAAGGAAACACCATATATTTT
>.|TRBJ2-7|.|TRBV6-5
CASSYSGFSYEQYF
TGTGCCAGCAGTTACTCCGGATTCTCCTACGAGCAGTACTTC
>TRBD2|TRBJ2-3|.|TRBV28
CASSQRLGTSVSNYADTQYF
TGTGCCAGCAGCCAACGCCTCGGGACTAGCGTGTCGAATTACGCAGATACGCAGTATTTT
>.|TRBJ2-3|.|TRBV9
CASSVGSMADTQYF
TGTGCCAGCAGCGTAGGGTCGATGGCAGATACGCAGTATTTT
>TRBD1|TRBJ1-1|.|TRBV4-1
CASSLTGANTEAFF
TGCGCCAGCAGCCTTACAGGGGCGAACACTGAAGCTTTCTTT
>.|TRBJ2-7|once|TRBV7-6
CASSPKGIPYEQYF
TGTGCCAGCAGCCCAAAGGGGATTCCCTACGAGCAGTACTTC
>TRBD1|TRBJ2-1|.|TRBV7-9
CASSSTGDEQFF
TGTGCCAGCAGCTCGACAGGGGATGAGCAGTTCTTC
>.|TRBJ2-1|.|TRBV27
CASRGHTDNEQFF
TGTGCCAGCAGGGGACATACAGACAATGAGCAGTTCTTC
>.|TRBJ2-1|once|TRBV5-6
CASSPPTRVTGNEQFF
TGTGCCAGCAGCCCACCGACACGAGTTACAGGCAATGAGCAGTTCTTC
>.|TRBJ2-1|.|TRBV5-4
CASSGGNEQFF
TGTGCCAGCAGCGGAGGTAATGAGCAGTTCTTC
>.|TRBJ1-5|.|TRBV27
CASSLYGSQPQHF
TGTGCCAGCAGTTTATACGGGAGCCAGCCCCAGCATTTT
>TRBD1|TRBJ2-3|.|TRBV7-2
CASSQGTGMIADTQYF
TGTGCCAGCAGTCAAGGGACAGGGATGATCGCAGATACGCAGTATTTT